The rows below give T cell receptor beta chains drawn from one sample of a study of metastatic and nonmetastatic thyroid tumors. TCRdb re-clonotyped the PCR reads through MiXCR. The sample records tens of thousands of clones, roughly 26% being singletons. The specimen sequenced was blood. The receptors were gathered from a female donor with papillary thyroid cancer or a benign thyroid nodule (not recorded which). Some clones in this sample may be carry-over from other donors' samples. Both conserved end residues are part of each CDR3. The D gene is left open where the match is weak. Some rows mark clone size as missing; the rest say once, few, many or name a class of expanded clone.

abundance: .; v_gene: TRBV4-2; j_gene: TRBJ2-3; d_gene: .; CDR3nt: TGTGCCAGCAGCCGTCGTGACGGCGGGACCACAGATACGCAGTATTTT; CDR3aa: CASSRRDGGTTDTQYF
abundance: .; v_gene: TRBV7-2; j_gene: TRBJ2-5; d_gene: .; CDR3nt: TGTGCCAGAAGATTAGATCCAGGGATCCCGCAAGAGACCCAGTACTTC; CDR3aa: CARRLDPGIPQETQYF
abundance: .; v_gene: TRBV19; j_gene: TRBJ1-2; d_gene: .; CDR3nt: TGTGCCAGTAGTACCCGGACACAAAACTATGGCTACACCTTC; CDR3aa: CASSTRTQNYGYTF
abundance: .; v_gene: TRBV7-8; j_gene: TRBJ2-1; d_gene: TRBD2; CDR3nt: TGTGCCAGCAGTTTTATGGCGGGGGGGCAGTTCTTC; CDR3aa: CASSFMAGGQFF
abundance: .; v_gene: TRBV11-2; j_gene: TRBJ1-2; d_gene: .; CDR3nt: TGTGCCAGCAGCAGAGGGGGGGAACAACGATGGAGCTATGGCTACACCTTC; CDR3aa: CASSRGGEQRWSYGYTF
abundance: .; v_gene: TRBV7-8; j_gene: TRBJ1-2; d_gene: .; CDR3nt: TGTGCCAGCAGCTGGACCATCCGGGCTGACTATGGCTACACCTTC; CDR3aa: CASSWTIRADYGYTF
abundance: many; v_gene: TRBV5-1; j_gene: TRBJ1-4; d_gene: TRBD1; CDR3nt: TGCGCCAGCAGCCCGGGACAGGGTTATGAAAAACTGTTTTTT; CDR3aa: CASSPGQGYEKLFF
abundance: .; v_gene: TRBV28; j_gene: TRBJ1-1; d_gene: .; CDR3nt: TGTGCCAGCAGTATACTGACGGGGTTAGGTGGAGCTTTCTTT; CDR3aa: CASSILTGLGGAFF
abundance: .; v_gene: TRBV6-2/TRBV6-3; j_gene: TRBJ1-5; d_gene: .; CDR3nt: TGTGCCAGCAGTTCGACCGAGAATCAGCCCCAGCATTTT; CDR3aa: CASSSTENQPQHF
abundance: many; v_gene: TRBV15; j_gene: TRBJ2-3; d_gene: .; CDR3nt: TGTGCCACCAGCAGGGGGGACACAGATACGCAGTATTTT; CDR3aa: CATSRGDTDTQYF
abundance: .; v_gene: TRBV20-1; j_gene: TRBJ1-1; d_gene: TRBD1; CDR3nt: TGCAGTGGTTGGGACAGTGATTTGAACACTGAAGCTTTCTTT; CDR3aa: CSGWDSDLNTEAFF
abundance: medium-sized; v_gene: TRBV27; j_gene: TRBJ1-2; d_gene: TRBD1; CDR3nt: TGTGCCAGCAGTCCCCAGGGGGCGGACTATGGCTACACCTTC; CDR3aa: CASSPQGADYGYTF
abundance: many; v_gene: TRBV6-1; j_gene: TRBJ1-1; d_gene: .; CDR3nt: TGTGCCACCACAGGGCTATTAACCGAGGCTTTCTTT; CDR3aa: CATTGLLTEAFF
abundance: .; v_gene: TRBV20-1; j_gene: TRBJ2-3; d_gene: .; CDR3nt: TGCAGTGCTAGCGGGGGCACAGATACGCAGTATTTT; CDR3aa: CSASGGTDTQYF
abundance: many; v_gene: TRBV19; j_gene: TRBJ2-7; d_gene: TRBD1; CDR3nt: TGTGCCAGTAGTATAGTTACAGGGGGCGAGCAGTACTTC; CDR3aa: CASSIVTGGEQYF
abundance: .; v_gene: TRBV7-3; j_gene: TRBJ2-2; d_gene: .; CDR3nt: TGTGCCAGCAGCCCACCGACGGGGAACACCGGGGAGCTGTTTTTT; CDR3aa: CASSPPTGNTGELFF
abundance: .; v_gene: TRBV4-2; j_gene: TRBJ2-7; d_gene: TRBD2; CDR3nt: TGTGCCAGCAGCCAGACTAGCGGGCCTACCTACGAGCAGTACTTC; CDR3aa: CASSQTSGPTYEQYF
abundance: few; v_gene: TRBV28; j_gene: TRBJ2-7; d_gene: TRBD1; CDR3nt: TGTGCCAGCGCCCGAACAGGGGAGCGCGAGCAGTACTTC; CDR3aa: CASARTGEREQYF
abundance: few; v_gene: TRBV12-3/TRBV12-4; j_gene: TRBJ2-7; d_gene: .; CDR3nt: TGTGCCAGCAGTTTACAGGGGTGGGGGCAGTACTTC; CDR3aa: CASSLQGWGQYF
abundance: medium-sized; v_gene: TRBV28; j_gene: TRBJ1-2; d_gene: .; CDR3nt: TGTGCCAGCAGATCTTCCAGGGGCGACGGCTACACCTTC; CDR3aa: CASRSSRGDGYTF
abundance: .; v_gene: TRBV28; j_gene: TRBJ2-4; d_gene: .; CDR3nt: TGTGCCAGCAGCAACATTGAAATTAAGTACTTC; CDR3aa: CASSNIEIKYF
abundance: many; v_gene: TRBV10-1; j_gene: TRBJ2-3; d_gene: .; CDR3nt: TGCGCCAGCAGTGAGTCGAAGGCCGTAATCACAGATACGCAGTATTTT; CDR3aa: CASSESKAVITDTQYF
abundance: .; v_gene: TRBV5-1; j_gene: TRBJ2-1; d_gene: TRBD1; CDR3nt: TGCGCCAGCAGCTCGGGACAGCCCTACAATGAGCAGTTATTC; CDR3aa: CASSSGQPYNEQLF
abundance: once; v_gene: TRBV5-1; j_gene: TRBJ1-6; d_gene: .; CDR3nt: TGCGCCAGCAGTCCTTCGACAGATAATTCACCCCTCCACTTT; CDR3aa: CASSPSTDNSPLHF
abundance: .; v_gene: TRBV25-1; j_gene: TRBJ1-2; d_gene: .; CDR3nt: TGTGCCAACAATTTTGGTTATGGCTATACCTTC; CDR3aa: CANNFGYGYTF